The 18 T cell receptor beta chains listed next were all sequenced from one sample in a study of T cell responses to AZD1222 COVID-19 vaccine. Profiled with immunoSEQ multiplex PCR; TCRdb holds only in-frame clones, not every one. The sample has some 120,000 clones, about 90% seen once. Sample: peripheral blood, taken on day 0 of AZD1222 vaccination. The origin of the receptors is an adult in good health.

The V and J genes are TRBV7-2 and TRBJ2-2; TRBD2 matches 8 bases. The CDR3 extends over 15 amino acids. Germline V gives CDR1 SGHTA, CDR2 FQGNSA. V gave up 5 bases and J gave up 2 bases; unmatched junction bases: 4. CDR3 loop: CASSLSGSNTGELFF. The CDR3 DNA is TGTGCCAGCAGCCTAAGCGGGAGTAACACCGGGGAGCTGTTTTTT.

The J gene is TRBJ1-5, the V gene TRBV7-9; 9 bases are shared with TRBD1. V was pared by 6 bases and J by 2 bases, with 2 bases of the junction left unmatched. The CDR3 has 14 amino acids. The germline V gene has CDR1 SEHNR and CDR2 FQNEAQ (reference sequence). CDR3 nucleotides: TGTGCCAGCAGTCGGGACAGGGGCAATCAGCCCCAGCATTTT. Amino acid sequence: CASSRDRGNQPQHF.

The CDR3: CASSPRDRAVNTEAFF. The CDR3 DNA reads as TGTGCCAGCAGCCCCCGGGACAGGGCCGTGAACACTGAAGCTTTCTTT. The rearrangement links TRBV5-4 to TRBJ1-1; TRBD1 matches at 9 bases. The CDR3 covers 16 residues. In germline, CDR1 is SGHNT, CDR2 YYREEE (reference sequence). Germline trimming cut 4 bases from V and 0 bases from J; bases unmatched to any gene: 7.

The V gene is TRBV12-5, the J gene TRBJ2-7; D unresolved. Trimming cost V 0 bases and J 4 bases, with 16 bases left between them. CDR3 size: 16 residues. In germline, CDR1 is LGHNT, CDR2 FRNRAP. CDR3: CASGLVLDGRVYEQYF. The CDR3 bases are TGTGCTAGTGGTTTGGTACTTGACGGCCGGGTTTACGAGCAGTACTTC.

This clone was observed a few times. This chain uses TRBV5-1 with TRBJ2-7; 9 positions match TRBD2. Germline CDR1 and CDR2: SGHRS and YFSETQ. V gave up 4 bases and J gave up 3 bases; unmatched junction bases: 5. The CDR3 runs to 14 residues. The CDR3 spells CASSQLAGIYEQYF. As DNA, the CDR3 is TGCGCCAGCAGCCAGCTAGCGGGAATCTACGAGCAGTACTTC.

V usage is TRBV4-2 and J usage is TRBJ1-1, with D uncertain. CDR1 is LGHNA and CDR2 is YNFKEQ in the germline V gene. The CDR3 runs to 14 residues. Trimming cost V 0 bases and J 1 base, with 6 bases left between them. The chain's CDR3 is CASSQEVRNTEAFF. CDR3 in DNA: TGTGCCAGCAGCCAAGAAGTGAGGAACACTGAAGCTTTCTTT.

The DNA of the CDR3 is TGTGCCAGCAGCTTAACCGGGACAGGGTTCAGGGTCTATGGCTACACCTTC. Translated, it gives CASSLTGTGFRVYGYTF. The rearrangement uses TRBV28 and TRBJ1-2; 9 nucleotides match TRBD1. Unmatched junction bases numbered 15, after V lost 6 bases and J lost 4 bases. This CDR3 comprises 17 residues. CDR1 and CDR2 from the germline V gene are MDHEN and SYDVKM.

This clone occurred a few times. The gene calls are TRBV23-1 and TRBJ2-5, with a possible D match to TRBD2 (6 bases). TRBV23-1 is annotated as an ORF whose role is uncertain. The CDR3 consists of 17 residues. V lost 4 bases to trimming and J lost 3 bases, with 21 bases between them. The CDR3 is CASSPHGGAGRKETQYF. In DNA form, the CDR3 reads TGCGCCAGCAGTCCACATGGGGGAGCGGGTAGAAAAGAGACCCAGTACTTC.

This rearrangement joins TRBV29-1 to TRBJ2-1; perhaps TRBD2 as D (6 bases). Between the trimmed V and J ends, which lost 6 bases and 3 bases, there was a span of 15 bases. CDR1 and CDR2 from the germline V gene are SQVTM and ANQGSEA. The CDR3 covers 14 residues. In DNA, the CDR3 is TGCAGCGTCGGATTGGGAGGCAGCTACAATGAGCAGTTCTTC. It specifies CSVGLGGSYNEQFF.

The chain links TRBV5-5 to TRBJ2-3, with D unresolved. Trimming left V 0 bases short and J 3 bases short, with 8 bases between. Germline assignment: CDR1 SGHKS and CDR2 YYEKEE (reference sequence). This CDR3 region has 14 residues. In DNA, the CDR3 is TGTGCCAGCAGCTTGGGGGCGGTAACAGATACGCAGTATTTT. It codes for CASSLGAVTDTQYF.

This chain joins TRBV27 and TRBJ2-3; D is ambiguous. V was pared by 7 bases and J by 0 bases, with 8 bases between. Germline CDR1 reads MNHEY; CDR2 reads SMNVEV (reference sequence). The CDR3 contains 13 residues. CDR3 amino acids: CASMMTSTDTQYF. The CDR3 DNA is TGTGCCAGCATGATGACTAGCACAGATACGCAGTATTTT.

The chain links TRBV7-9 to TRBJ2-7, with 13 nucleotides matching TRBD2. Germline CDR1 reads SEHNR; CDR2 reads FQNEAQ (reference sequence). The CDR3 is 16 amino acids. J lost 3 bases, V lost 6 bases, and 8 bases had no gene match. The CDR3 DNA follows: TGTGCCAGCAGTTCACTAGCGGGGGGGAACGTCTACGAGCAGTACTTC. It is translated as CASSSLAGGNVYEQYF.

Remarks on this clone: This sample includes further DNA sequences coding for the same CDR3. V is TRBV29-1 and J is TRBJ1-2; no clear D. Trimming shortened V by 3 bases and J by 2 bases, and 7 bases separated the two germline ends. This CDR3 has 12 amino acids. The V gene's germline CDR1 is SQVTM and CDR2 ANQGSEA. The DNA of the CDR3 is TGCAGCGTTGACGGACGGAACTATGGCTACACCTTC. Protein: CSVDGRNYGYTF.

The chain is built from TRBV7-2 and TRBJ2-1; 8 nucleotides match TRBD2. V dropped 1 base and J dropped 5; count of bases not matched to a gene: 4. The CDR3 totals 15 residues. Germline V CDR1 and CDR2: SGHTA, FQGNSA. CDR3 loop: CASSLGPGGNNEQFF. Written as DNA, the CDR3 is TGTGCCAGCAGCTTAGGGCCGGGGGGGAACAATGAGCAGTTCTTC.

DNA for the CDR3: TGCGCCAGCAGCAACAGCGGGGGTATCCAAGAGACCCAGTACTTC. It yields the protein CASSNSGGIQETQYF. V is TRBV5-1 and J is TRBJ2-5, with 8 bases that match TRBD2. The CDR3 totals 15 residues. Germline trimming cut 4 bases from V and 1 base from J; bases unmatched to any gene: 6. Germline CDR1 reads SGHRS; CDR2 reads YFSETQ.

The chain uses TRBV7-3 and TRBJ2-2, with 7 bases lining up with TRBD1. The CDR3 length is 15 residues. J gave up 4 bases and V 7 bases, and 9 bases lay outside the gene matches. CDR1 and CDR2 from the germline V gene are SGHTA and FQGTGA. CDR3 residues: CASKKTGDGTGELFF. The CDR3 bases are TGTGCCAGCAAGAAAACAGGGGATGGCACCGGGGAGCTGTTTTTT.

V is TRBV19 and J is TRBJ1-5; 7 nucleotides line up with TRBD1. This CDR3 is built from 14 residues. CDR1 and CDR2 from the germline V gene are LNHDA and SQIVND (reference sequence). V shed 6 bases, J shed 5 bases, and the junction held 7 bases outside the gene matches. CDR3 in DNA: TGTGCCAGTAGGAGGGGGCAGGCTGATCAGCCCCAGCATTTT. Translation gives CASRRGQADQPQHF.

This chain links TRBV27 with TRBJ2-1, with 8 bases that match TRBD2. Losses at the gene ends were 2 bases for V and 0 bases for J; bases not matched to a gene: 0. This CDR3 region has 15 residues. Germline-derived CDR1 and CDR2 are MNHEY and SMNVEV (reference sequence). The CDR3 nucleotides read TGTGCCAGCAGTTTAAGCGGGAGCTCCTACAATGAGCAGTTCTTC. Amino acids: CASSLSGSSYNEQFF.